This TCR beta chain was observed in a study of T cell changes during pregnancy in multiple sclerosis. Assay used: immunoSEQ multiplex PCR; TCRdb lists only in-frame clones, some missing. The sample has tens of thousands of clones; around 89% are singletons. CDR1 and CDR2 from the germline V gene are SGHRS and YFSETQ. The CDR3 extends over 16 amino acids. Trimming removed 3 bases at V and 7 bases at J, with 19 bases between. Specimen: peripheral blood, collected in the first trimester of pregnancy. The chain has TRBV5-1 and TRBJ2-2; D is perhaps TRBD1 (6 bases). The receptor's source is a female donor in good health, enrolled as a control in a pregnancy study. As DNA, the CDR3 is TGCGCCAGCAGCTCTCAGATACAGGGAACGGACGGGGAGCTGTTTTTT. This gives the protein CASSSQIQGTDGELFF.